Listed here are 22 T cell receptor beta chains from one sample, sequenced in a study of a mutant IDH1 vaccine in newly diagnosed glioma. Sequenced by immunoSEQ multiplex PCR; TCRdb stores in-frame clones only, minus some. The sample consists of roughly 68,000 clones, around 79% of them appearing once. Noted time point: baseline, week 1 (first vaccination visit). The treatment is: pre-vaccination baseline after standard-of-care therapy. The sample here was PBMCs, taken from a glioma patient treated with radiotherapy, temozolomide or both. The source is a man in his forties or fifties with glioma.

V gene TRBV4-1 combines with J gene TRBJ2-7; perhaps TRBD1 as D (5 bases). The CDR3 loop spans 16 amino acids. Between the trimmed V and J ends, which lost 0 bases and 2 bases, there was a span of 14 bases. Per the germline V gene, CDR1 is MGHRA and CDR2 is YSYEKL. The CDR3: CASSQELSQETYEQYF. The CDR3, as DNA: TGCGCCAGCAGCCAAGAGTTGTCACAGGAGACCTACGAGCAGTACTTC.

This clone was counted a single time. CDR3 sequence: CASSLWQGTGFSEQYF. In DNA, the CDR3 is TGTGCCAGCAGCTTATGGCAGGGGACAGGGTTCTCCGAGCAGTACTTC. The chain carries TRBV7-3 and TRBJ2-7; TRBD1 matches 9 bases. The germline gives CDR1 SGHTA, CDR2 FQGTGA. The CDR3 consists of 16 residues. Trimming cost V 2 bases and J 6 bases; bases outside gene matches: 11.

CDR3 sequence reads: CASSEKVPYGYTF. DNA of the CDR3: TGTGCCAGCAGTGAAAAGGTTCCCTATGGCTACACCTTC. The chain carries TRBV6-1 and TRBJ1-2; D gene ambiguous. V was cut by 2 bases and J by 4 bases, with 8 bases left in between. This CDR3 spans 13 amino acids. Germline V gene data show CDR1 as MNHNS and CDR2 as SASEGT.

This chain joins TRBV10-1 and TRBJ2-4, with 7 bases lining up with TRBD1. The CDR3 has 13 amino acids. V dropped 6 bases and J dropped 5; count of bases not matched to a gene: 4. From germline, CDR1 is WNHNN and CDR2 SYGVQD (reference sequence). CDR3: CASSGTVQNIQYF. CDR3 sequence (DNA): TGCGCCAGCAGCGGGACAGTCCAAAACATTCAGTACTTC.

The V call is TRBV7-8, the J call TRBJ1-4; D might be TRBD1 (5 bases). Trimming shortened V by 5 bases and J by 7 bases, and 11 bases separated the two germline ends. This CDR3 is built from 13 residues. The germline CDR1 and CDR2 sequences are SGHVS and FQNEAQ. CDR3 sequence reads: CASSPGQAEKLFF. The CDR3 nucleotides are TGTGCCAGCAGCCCGGGGCAGGCTGAAAAACTGTTTTTT.

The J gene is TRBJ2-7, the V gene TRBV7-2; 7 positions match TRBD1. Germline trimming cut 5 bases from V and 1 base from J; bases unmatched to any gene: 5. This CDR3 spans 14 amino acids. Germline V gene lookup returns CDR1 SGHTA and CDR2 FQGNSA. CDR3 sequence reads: CASSAGQASYEQYF. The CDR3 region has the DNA TGTGCCAGCAGCGCCGGACAGGCTTCCTACGAGCAGTACTTC.

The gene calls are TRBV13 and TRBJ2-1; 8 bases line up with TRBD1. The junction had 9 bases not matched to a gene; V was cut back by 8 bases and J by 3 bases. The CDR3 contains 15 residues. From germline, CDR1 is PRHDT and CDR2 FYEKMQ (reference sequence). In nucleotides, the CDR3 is TGTGCCAGCTCGCCCGGACAGGGACTCTACAATGAGCAGTTCTTC. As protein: CASSPGQGLYNEQFF.

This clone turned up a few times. This chain's CDR3 is CSVEVHPNTEAFF. CDR3 DNA sequence: TGCAGCGTTGAAGTCCACCCAAACACTGAAGCTTTCTTT. The V gene is TRBV29-1, the J gene TRBJ1-1; D is uncertain. Germline V gene sequence: CDR1 SQVTM, CDR2 ANQGSEA. V gave up 1 base and J gave up 2 bases, with 8 bases separating them. The CDR3 runs 13 residues.

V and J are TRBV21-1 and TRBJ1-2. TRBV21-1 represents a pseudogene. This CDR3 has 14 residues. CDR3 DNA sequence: TGTGCCAGCAGCACTTATAAAGACCCCTATGGCTACACCTTC. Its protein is CASSTYKDPYGYTF.

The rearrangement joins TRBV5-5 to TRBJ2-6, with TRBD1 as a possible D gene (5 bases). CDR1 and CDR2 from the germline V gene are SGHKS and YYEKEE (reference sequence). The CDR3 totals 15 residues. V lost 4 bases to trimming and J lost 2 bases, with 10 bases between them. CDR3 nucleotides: TGTGCCAGCAGCCCGACACAGGCTGGGGCCAACGTCCTGACTTTC. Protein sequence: CASSPTQAGANVLTF.

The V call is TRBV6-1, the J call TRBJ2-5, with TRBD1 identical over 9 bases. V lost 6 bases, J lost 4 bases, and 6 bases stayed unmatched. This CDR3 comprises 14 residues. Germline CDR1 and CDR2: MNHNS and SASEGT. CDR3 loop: CASSIQGAVETQYF. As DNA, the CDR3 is TGTGCCAGCAGCATACAGGGGGCGGTAGAGACCCAGTACTTC.

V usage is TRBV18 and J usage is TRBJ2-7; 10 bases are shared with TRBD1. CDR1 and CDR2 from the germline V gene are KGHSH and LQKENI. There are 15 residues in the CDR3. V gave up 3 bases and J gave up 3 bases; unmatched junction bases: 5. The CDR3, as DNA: TGTGCCAGCTCACCCCGGACAGGGGGGGACTACGAGCAGTACTTC. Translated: CASSPRTGGDYEQYF. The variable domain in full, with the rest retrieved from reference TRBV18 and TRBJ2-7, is NAGVMQNPRHLVRRRGQEARLRCSPMKGHSHVYWYRQLPEEGLKFMVYLQKENIIDESGMPKERFSAEFPKEGPSILRIQQVVRGDSAAYFCASSPRTGGDYEQYFGPGTRLTVT.

The CDR3 reads CASSTRQGWNIQYF. CDR3 nucleotide sequence: TGTGCCAGCAGTACTCGACAGGGATGGAACATTCAGTACTTC. This chain connects TRBV2 to TRBJ2-4; 7 nucleotides align to TRBD1. Germline CDR1 and CDR2: SNHLY and FYNNEI. Unmatched junction bases numbered 8, after V lost 5 bases and J lost 7 bases. The CDR3 is 14 residues long.

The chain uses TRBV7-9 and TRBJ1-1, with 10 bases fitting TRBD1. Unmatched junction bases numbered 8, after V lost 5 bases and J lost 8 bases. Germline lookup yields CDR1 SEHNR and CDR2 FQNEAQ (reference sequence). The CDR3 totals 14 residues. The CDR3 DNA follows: TGTGCCAGCAGCCCCCGGGACAGGGGAGCCGAAGCTTTCTTT. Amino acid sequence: CASSPRDRGAEAFF.

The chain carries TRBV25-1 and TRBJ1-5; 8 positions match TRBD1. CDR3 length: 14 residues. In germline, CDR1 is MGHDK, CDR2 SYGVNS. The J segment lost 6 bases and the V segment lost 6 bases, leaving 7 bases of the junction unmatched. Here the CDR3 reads CASRETGDSQPQHF. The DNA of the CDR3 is TGTGCCAGCAGAGAGACAGGGGATAGTCAGCCCCAGCATTTT.

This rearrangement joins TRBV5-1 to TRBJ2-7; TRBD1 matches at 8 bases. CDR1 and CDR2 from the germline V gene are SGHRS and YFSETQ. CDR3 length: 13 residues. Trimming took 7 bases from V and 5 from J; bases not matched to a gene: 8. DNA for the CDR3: TGCGCCAGCCATCAGGGGGCTCAGGACGAGCAGTACTTC. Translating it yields CASHQGAQDEQYF.

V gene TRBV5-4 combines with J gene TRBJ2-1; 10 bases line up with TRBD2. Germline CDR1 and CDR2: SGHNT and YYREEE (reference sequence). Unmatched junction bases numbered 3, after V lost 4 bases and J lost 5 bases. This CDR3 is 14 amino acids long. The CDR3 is CASSATSGDNEQFF. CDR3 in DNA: TGTGCCAGCAGCGCCACTAGCGGGGACAATGAGCAGTTCTTC.

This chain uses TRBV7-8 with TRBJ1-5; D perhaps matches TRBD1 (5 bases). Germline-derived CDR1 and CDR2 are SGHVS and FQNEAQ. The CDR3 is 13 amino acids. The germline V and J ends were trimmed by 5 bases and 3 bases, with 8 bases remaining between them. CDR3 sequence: CASSAGTNQPQHF. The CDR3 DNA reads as TGTGCCAGCAGCGCAGGGACCAATCAGCCCCAGCATTTT.

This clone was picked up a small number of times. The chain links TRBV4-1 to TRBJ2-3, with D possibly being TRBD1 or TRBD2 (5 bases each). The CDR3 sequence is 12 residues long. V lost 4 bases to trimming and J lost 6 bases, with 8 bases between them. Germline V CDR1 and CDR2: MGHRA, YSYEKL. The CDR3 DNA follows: TGCGCCAGCAGCCGCTGGGGGGATACGCAGTATTTT. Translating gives CASSRWGDTQYF.

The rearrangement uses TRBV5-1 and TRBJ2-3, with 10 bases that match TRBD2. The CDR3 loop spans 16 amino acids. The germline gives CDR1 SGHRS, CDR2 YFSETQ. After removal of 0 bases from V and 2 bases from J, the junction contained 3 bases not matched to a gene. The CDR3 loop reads CASSLATSGDTDTQYF. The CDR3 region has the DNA TGCGCCAGCAGCTTGGCCACTAGCGGGGACACAGATACGCAGTATTTT.

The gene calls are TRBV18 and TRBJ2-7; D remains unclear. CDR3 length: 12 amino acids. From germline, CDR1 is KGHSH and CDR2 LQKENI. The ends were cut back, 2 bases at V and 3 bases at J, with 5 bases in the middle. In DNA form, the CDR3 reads TGTGCCAGCTCACCAGAAAACTACGAGCAGTACTTC. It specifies CASSPENYEQYF.

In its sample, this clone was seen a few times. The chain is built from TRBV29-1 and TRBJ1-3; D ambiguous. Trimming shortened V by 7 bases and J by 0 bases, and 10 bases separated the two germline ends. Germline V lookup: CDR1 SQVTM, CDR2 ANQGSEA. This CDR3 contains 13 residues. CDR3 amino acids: CSARPSSGNTIYF. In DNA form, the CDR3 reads TGCAGCGCTAGACCAAGCTCTGGAAACACCATATATTTT.